This T cell receptor beta chain is from a study of T-cell memory formation after mild COVID-19. Study information: For the most part, TCR clusters were specific to one donor. Regarding the study as a whole: Pre-infection memory showed some responding clones, and this suggested that cross-reactive memory joined. Later expanders leaned toward CD4+, whereas clones contracting from day 15 to 85 were balanced CD4/CD8.

This CDR3 region has 15 residues. Trimming shortened V by 6 bases and J by 8 bases, and 22 bases separated the two germline ends. 5'RACE with constant-segment primers yielded barcoded, UMI-tagged TCR alpha and TCR beta cDNA libraries. MiXCR, run by TCRdb on the 5' RACE reads, gives a single entry per CDR3 protein. The sample lists 300,000 to 350,000 distinct CDR3 sequences, less than 20% occurring once. With respect to this clonotype: No antigen is known for it.

Specimen: PBMCs or a T cell subset sorted from them (not recorded which). The TCR was taken from a man between 18 and 35 years old who had mild COVID-19 (a few samples of this study predate the infection). Cell type and time point are not known. The chain links TRBV12-3 or TRBV12-4 to TRBJ1-2, with D possibly TRBD1 on 5 matching bases. Here the CDR3 DNA reads TGTGCCAGCAGCCCTTTCGGCCTGGGAGGGGAAGGCTACACCTTC. Its protein product is CASSPFGLGGEGYTF.